This T cell receptor (beta chain) originates from a study of technical replicates of blood from a handful of donors listed by TCRdb under 2017. Regarding this clone: The antigen it binds to is not known. No much larger clone exists at a distance of one base, and base qualities are not known.

The germline V gene specifies KGHSH as CDR1 and LQKENI as CDR2. CDR3 length: 16 amino acids, cysteine to phenylalanine. The DNA shown is the 48-base CDR3, in frame from base 1. Trimming takes 0 bases off V and 6 bases off J; junction bases not matched to a gene: 9. The library was built by means of the immunoSEQ multiplex PCR assay. As stored in TCRdb, this immuneACCESS dataset retains in-frame rearrangements with V and J assigned. A fraction of the clones does not appear; measured against another copy, unresolved V genes explain less than half of the discrepancy, and the remainder lacks a known reason. This sample has tens of thousands of clones in its table, and about 92% of those were observed once. The ten largest clones take up 0.27% of the sample.

What was sequenced was T cells isolated from PBMCs. This sequence originates from a human donor in good health. The V gene is TRBV18 and the J gene is TRBJ2-7, with 9 middle bases fitting TRBD1. The DNA sequence is TGTGCCAGCTCACCACCAGGGACAGGGAAGTTAGGCGAGCAGTACTTC. It codes for CASSPPGTGKLGEQYF.